This T cell receptor (beta chain) was identified during a study of T cell responses to AZD1222 COVID-19 vaccine. Study-level results: Distributed over spike, vaccine-associated CD4 TCRs predominated at 160-218 and 743-854.

The CDR3 consists of 12 residues. V shed 6 bases and J shed 4 bases, with 7 bases lying between them. Germline CDR1 is MNHNS and CDR2 is SASEGT. As for this clone: Its antigen is unidentified.

Data came from immunoSEQ multiplex PCR; TCRdb stores just in-frame clones and leaves some out. The data show 150,000 to 200,000 clones, approximately 91% seen once. The receptor's source is an adult who received the AZD1222 COVID-19 vaccine. The chain links TRBV6-1 to TRBJ1-3; no clear D gene. This material consisted of peripheral blood, taken 28 days after the second AZD1222 dose. Written as DNA, the CDR3 is TGTGCCAGCAGCTCACTGGGAAACACCATATATTTT. Translating it yields CASSSLGNTIYF.